The sample holds a few counts of the clone carrying this T cell receptor (beta chain). What it binds is unknown. Germline V gene data show CDR1 as DFQATT and CDR2 as SNEGSKA (reference sequence). The CDR3 runs 13 residues. With V trimmed by 6 bases and J by 7 bases, 7 bases remained unmatched. This sample was taken from a study of identical twins. General observations from the study: Analyses of zero insertions could, in part, be confounded by invariant MAIT and iNKT cells. Within twin pairs, the out-of-frame alpha sequences they shared showed excess low generation probability.

A universal primer site was incorporated via template switching, and the cDNA contained unique molecular identifiers. TCRdb recomputed calls from the 5' RACE reads with MiXCR, one row per CDR3 protein. The repertoire holds 1.5 million to 2 million distinct CDR3 sequences, with around a third as singletons. The receptor comes from a newborn girl in good health. The chain has TRBV20-1 and TRBJ1-2; TRBD1 matches at 11 bases. What was sequenced was cord blood. CDR3 residues: CSAPAGTGGGYTF. In DNA form, the CDR3 reads TGCAGTGCACCTGCCGGGACAGGGGGTGGCTACACCTTC.